This paragraph reports one TCR beta chain. Its target is unknown. UMIs were included in TCR beta cDNA generated by 5'RACE template switching. Reprocessing the 5' RACE reads, TCRdb reports a single entry for every CDR3 protein and omits DNA. The sample's table shows 550,000 to 600,000 distinct CDR3 sequences. The data originate from a study of T cells expressing NK-cell markers. Across the study: Out of eight donors sequenced, seven tested HCMV-seropositive and the remaining one seronegative.

CDR3 length: 12 residues. Germline CDR1 SQVTM, CDR2 ANQGSEA. Study conclusions and caveats: It is unclear if expanded NKG2C-expressing clones target HCMV antigens.

This sequence joins TRBV29-1 and TRBJ2-1; TCRdb gives TRBD2 as the D gene, but with no DNA this cannot be confirmed. Material for sequencing was blood T cells: a sorted CD56 or NKG2C T cell subset, CD4+ or CD8+ T cells, or bulk PBMC T cells (not recorded which). The sequence was obtained from a man in his late teens or twenties in good health. The CDR3 spells CSVGWQREGLFF.